This T cell receptor beta chain stems from a study of T cells in Graves' hyperthyroidism and ophthalmopathy (dated by TCRdb to the late 2010s). Regarding the study in general: Peripheral blood was sampled at the time of initial diagnosis, prior to any treatment. In roughly six Graves' hyperthyroidism patients, the study also compared T-cell repertoires from thyroid tissue with T-cell repertoires from blood. To identify distinguishing TCR V-J signatures, a discovery cohort of some 100 patients was used, comprising 43 with Graves' ophthalmopathy and roughly 60 with stable Graves' hyperthyroidism. The 90 to 100 discovery patients were randomly split 7:3 into training and test sets. The paper describes TCR Vbeta CDR3 sequencing of 140 or so peripheral blood samples, made up of 43 ophthalmopathy patients, roughly 75 hyperthyroidism patients and approximately 17 progressor patients. After sampling, hyperthyroidism patients received methimazole starting at 30 mg daily, and ophthalmopathy patients received high-dose intravenous methylprednisolone. An independent validation cohort of under 20 hyperthyroidism patients and roughly 16 patients who later progressed to ophthalmopathy tested prospective prediction of ophthalmopathy. What the study reported, not specific to this receptor: Most expanded thyroid clonotypes (frequency above 0.001) were also detected in blood, a finding suggesting that blood repertoires may reflect thyroid immune responses. A 13 V-J signature model separated ophthalmopathy from stable hyperthyroidism, with approximately 87% sensitivity and about 81% specificity in cross-validation and 80%/75% in testing. No statistical method was used to fix the sample size in advance, and group allocation was not hidden from the investigators. During validation, the model predicted progression to ophthalmopathy a median of around 6 months ahead of onset, with 70.59% sensitivity and about 75% specificity.

A remark on this clonotype: What antigen it recognizes has not been identified. No base quality information exists; no much larger clone differs at one position.

The hyperthyroidism patients were between 18 and 65 years old and newly diagnosed, with a disease duration of less than 2 months. Any patient with an uncontrolled infection, another autoimmune disease, pregnancy or lactation was excluded. Clinical symptoms, serum thyroxine and TRAb, thyroid ultrasound, and orbital computed tomography formed the basis for the diagnoses. For progressor patients, blood was drawn at the first diagnosis of hyperthyroidism, before any ophthalmopathy symptoms had appeared. Ficoll-Paque density gradient centrifugation was used to isolate PBMCs from approximately 11 ml of fresh peripheral blood. Progressor patients were initially diagnosed with Graves' hyperthyroidism and developed ophthalmopathy during follow-up. Total RNA was extracted with Trizol reagent, and quality was checked on an Agilent 2100 Bioanalyzer. Amplification of TCR beta CDR3 regions was carried out from RNA transcripts. The TCR CDR3 was subjected to a first round of RT-PCR using the HTBI primer set and the Qiagen OneStep RT-PCR kit. Libraries were constructed in a second round of multiplex PCR, after which size selection and purification were carried out. Libraries were sequenced paired-end with 100 bp reads on an Illumina HiSeq2000. In the authors' own workflow: SOAPnuke was used to process the raw data, removing reads that contained adapters or uncalled bases, had a mean Phred below 15, or lacked an exact match to the constant primer or identifier. High-quality paired reads were merged using COPE v1.2.5, and each unique nucleotide sequence was defined as a clonotype. MiTCR v1.1 was used to align the clonotypes against IMGT TRBV, TRBD and TRBJ reference segments. The analysis included only V-J combinations with a frequency above 0.0001, which together covered approximately 99% of the repertoires. The TCS score was defined as F50 (clonal expansion) divided by E x V (chaos), with BLOSUM62-based TCRdist calculated between CDR3 peptides within each V-J. Welch's t-statistics and random forest reduced approximately 520 V-J features to 10 to 15, which were used in a naive Bayes classifier (R e1071). The public reads were quality trimmed at Q25 with fastp and then assembled into clones with MiXCR by TCRdb, keeping productive beta chains. Entries that share a CDR3 protein sequence are merged under the most common genes and DNA. The V and J calls shown here were made by TCRdb, not taken from the authors' results. A total of around 280,000 distinct CDR3 sequences appear in this sample, roughly 15% of them only once. Roughly 8% of the sample comes from the top ten.

The CDR3, from cysteine to phenylalanine, totals 16 residues. The read is trimmed to its CDR3 DNA, 48 bases read in frame from base 1. Sequences SGHNT (CDR1) and YENEEA (CDR2) are obtained from the germline V gene. V has 5 bases trimmed and J has 8 bases trimmed; junction bases matching no gene number 9. The TCR sequence derives from a woman in her 30s with Graves' hyperthyroidism that later progressed to Graves' ophthalmopathy. The chain is assembled from TRBV11-3 and TRBJ2-1, with 13 bases matching TRBD2. Sequencing was done on a sample of blood. Read as DNA, the sequence is TGTGCCAGCAGCCCTAGGACTAGCGGGAGTAACGATGAGCAGTTCTTC. It codes for CASSPRTSGSNDEQFF.